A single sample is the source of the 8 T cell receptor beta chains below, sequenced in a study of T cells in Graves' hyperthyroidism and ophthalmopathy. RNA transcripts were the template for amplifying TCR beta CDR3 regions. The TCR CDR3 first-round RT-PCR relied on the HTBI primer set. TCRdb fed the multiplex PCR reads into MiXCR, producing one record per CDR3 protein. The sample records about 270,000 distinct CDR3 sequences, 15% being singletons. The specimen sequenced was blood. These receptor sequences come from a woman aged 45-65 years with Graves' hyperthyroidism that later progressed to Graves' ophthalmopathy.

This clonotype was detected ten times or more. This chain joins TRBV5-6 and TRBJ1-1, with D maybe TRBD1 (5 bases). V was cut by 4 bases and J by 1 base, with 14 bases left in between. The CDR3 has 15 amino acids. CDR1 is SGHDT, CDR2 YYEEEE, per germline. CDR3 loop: CASSPNDRQNTEAFF. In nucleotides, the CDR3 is TGTGCCAGCAGCCCGAATGACAGACAGAACACTGAAGCTTTCTTT.

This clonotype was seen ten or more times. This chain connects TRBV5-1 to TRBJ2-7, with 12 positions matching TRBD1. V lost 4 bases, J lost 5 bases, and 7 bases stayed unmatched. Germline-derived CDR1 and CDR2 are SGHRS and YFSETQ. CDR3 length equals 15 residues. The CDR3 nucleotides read TGCGCCAGCAGCCCCGGGACAGGGGGCTTTGACGAGCAGTACTTC. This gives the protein CASSPGTGGFDEQYF.

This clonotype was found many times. The CDR3 DNA is TGTGCCAGCACCCGGGACCGCCTTACCAAAAACATTCAGTACTTC. Amino acids: CASTRDRLTKNIQYF. V usage is TRBV11-2 and J usage is TRBJ2-4, with D perhaps being TRBD1 or TRBD2 (5 bases each). CDR1 is SGHAT and CDR2 is FQNNGV in the germline V gene. The CDR3 is made up of 15 amino acids. V gave up 7 bases and J gave up 2 bases, with 15 bases separating them.

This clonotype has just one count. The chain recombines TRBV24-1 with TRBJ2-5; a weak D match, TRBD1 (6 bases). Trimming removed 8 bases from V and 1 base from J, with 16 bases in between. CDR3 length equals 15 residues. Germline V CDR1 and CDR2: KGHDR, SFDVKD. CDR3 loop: CATTEGGSGQETQYF. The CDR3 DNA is TGTGCCACCACCGAAGGGGGTTCGGGCCAAGAGACCCAGTACTTC.

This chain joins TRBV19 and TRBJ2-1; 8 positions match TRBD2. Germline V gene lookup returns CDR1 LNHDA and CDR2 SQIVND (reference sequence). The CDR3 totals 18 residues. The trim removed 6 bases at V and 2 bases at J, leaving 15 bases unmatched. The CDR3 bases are TGTGCCAGTAGGACACCCCACCCACTAGCGGCCACCTACAATGAGCAGTTCTTC. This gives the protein CASRTPHPLAATYNEQFF.

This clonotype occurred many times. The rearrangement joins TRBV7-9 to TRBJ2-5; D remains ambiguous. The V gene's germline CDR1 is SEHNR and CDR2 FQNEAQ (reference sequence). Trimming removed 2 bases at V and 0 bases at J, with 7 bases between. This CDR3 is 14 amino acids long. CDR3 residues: CASSLTEYQETQYF. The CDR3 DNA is TGTGCCAGCAGCTTAACAGAGTACCAAGAGACCCAGTACTTC.

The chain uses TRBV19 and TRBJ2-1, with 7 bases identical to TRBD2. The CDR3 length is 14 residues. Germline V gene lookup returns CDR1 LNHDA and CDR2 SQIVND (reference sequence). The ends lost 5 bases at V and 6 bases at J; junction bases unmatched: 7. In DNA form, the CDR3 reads TGTGCCAGTAGTTGGAGCGGGAAGGGCAATGAGCAGTTCTTC. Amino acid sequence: CASSWSGKGNEQFF.

The DNA of the CDR3 is TGTGCCAGCTCTGACGGAGGTAATGAAAAACTGTTTTTT. Its translation is CASSDGGNEKLFF. The V gene is TRBV27, the J gene TRBJ1-4; D is uncertain. Germline V CDR1 and CDR2: MNHEY, SMNVEV (reference sequence). The V gene lost 8 bases and the J gene lost 4 bases, with 11 bases spanning the gap. CDR3 size: 13 residues.